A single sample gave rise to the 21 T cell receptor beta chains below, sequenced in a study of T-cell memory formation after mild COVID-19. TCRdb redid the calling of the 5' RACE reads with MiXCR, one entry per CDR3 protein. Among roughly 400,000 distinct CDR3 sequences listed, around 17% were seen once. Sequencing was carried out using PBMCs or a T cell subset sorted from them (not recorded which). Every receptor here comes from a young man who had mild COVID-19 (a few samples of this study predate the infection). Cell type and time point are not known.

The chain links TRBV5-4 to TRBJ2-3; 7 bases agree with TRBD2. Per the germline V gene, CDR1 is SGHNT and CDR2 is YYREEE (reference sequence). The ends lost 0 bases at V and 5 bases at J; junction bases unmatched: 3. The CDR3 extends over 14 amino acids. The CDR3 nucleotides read TGTGCCAGCAGCTTGGATGGGGAGGGAGATACGCAGTATTTT. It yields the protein CASSLDGEGDTQYF.

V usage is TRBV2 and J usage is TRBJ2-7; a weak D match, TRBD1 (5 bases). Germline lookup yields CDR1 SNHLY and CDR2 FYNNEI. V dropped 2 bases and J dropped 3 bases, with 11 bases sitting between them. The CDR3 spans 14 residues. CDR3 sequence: CASSEQGFGYEQYF. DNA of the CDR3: TGTGCCAGCAGTGAACAGGGTTTTGGCTACGAGCAGTACTTC.

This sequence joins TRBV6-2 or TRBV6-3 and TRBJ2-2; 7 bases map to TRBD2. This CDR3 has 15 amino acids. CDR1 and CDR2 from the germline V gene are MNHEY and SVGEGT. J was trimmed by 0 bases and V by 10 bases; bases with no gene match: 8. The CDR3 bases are TGTGCCACCCTCCTGGGGGGGGCGAACACCGGGGAGCTGTTTTTT. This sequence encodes CATLLGGANTGELFF.

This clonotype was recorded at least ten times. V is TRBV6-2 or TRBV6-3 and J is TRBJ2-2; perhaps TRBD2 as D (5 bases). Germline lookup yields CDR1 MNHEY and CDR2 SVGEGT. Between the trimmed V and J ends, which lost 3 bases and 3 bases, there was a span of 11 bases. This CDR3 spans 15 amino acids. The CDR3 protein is CASSYIAADTGELFF. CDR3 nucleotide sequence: TGTGCCAGCAGTTATATAGCAGCGGACACCGGGGAGCTGTTTTTT.

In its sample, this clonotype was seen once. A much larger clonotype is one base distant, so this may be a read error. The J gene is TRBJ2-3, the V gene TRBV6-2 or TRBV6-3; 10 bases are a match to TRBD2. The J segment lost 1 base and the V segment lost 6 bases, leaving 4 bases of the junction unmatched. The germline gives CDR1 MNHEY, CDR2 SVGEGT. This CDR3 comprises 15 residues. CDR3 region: CASRDGTSGTDTQYF. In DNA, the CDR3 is TGTGCCAGCAGAGACGGGACTAGCGGCACAGATACGCAGTATTTT.

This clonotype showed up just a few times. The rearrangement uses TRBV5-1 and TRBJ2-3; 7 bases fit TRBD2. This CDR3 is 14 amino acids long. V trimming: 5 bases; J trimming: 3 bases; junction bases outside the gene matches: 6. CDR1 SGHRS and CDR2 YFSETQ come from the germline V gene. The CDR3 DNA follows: TGCGCCAGCAGAGGGGACGGGGGGACAGATACGCAGTATTTT. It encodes CASRGDGGTDTQYF.

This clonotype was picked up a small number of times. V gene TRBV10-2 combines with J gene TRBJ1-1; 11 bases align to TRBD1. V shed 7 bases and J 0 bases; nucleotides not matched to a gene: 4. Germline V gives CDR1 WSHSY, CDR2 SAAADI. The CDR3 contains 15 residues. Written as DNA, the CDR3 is TGCGCCAGCATGCGGACAGGGGGCTTGAACACTGAAGCTTTCTTT. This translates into CASMRTGGLNTEAFF.

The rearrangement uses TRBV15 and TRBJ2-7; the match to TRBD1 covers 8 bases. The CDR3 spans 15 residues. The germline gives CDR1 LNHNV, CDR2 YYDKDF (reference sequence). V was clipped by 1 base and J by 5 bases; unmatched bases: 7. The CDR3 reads CATSRGRDRTHEQYF. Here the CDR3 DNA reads TGTGCCACCAGCAGAGGCCGGGACAGGACCCACGAGCAGTACTTC.

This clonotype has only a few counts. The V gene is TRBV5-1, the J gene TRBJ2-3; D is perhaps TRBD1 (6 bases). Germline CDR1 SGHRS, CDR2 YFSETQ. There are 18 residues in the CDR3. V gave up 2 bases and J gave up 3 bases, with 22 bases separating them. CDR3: CASSFSSSGRGRTDTQYF. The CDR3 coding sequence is TGCGCCAGCAGCTTTTCGAGCTCCGGCAGGGGAAGAACAGATACGCAGTATTTT.

The CDR3 DNA sequence: TGCAGTGCTAGAGATTCCCACAGGCAGGTCTATGGCTACACCTTC. Its translation: CSARDSHRQVYGYTF. This chain links TRBV20-1 with TRBJ1-2; D might be TRBD1 (5 bases). From germline, CDR1 is DFQATT and CDR2 SNEGSKA (reference sequence). V was trimmed by 0 bases and J by 4 bases, leaving 15 bases between them. This CDR3 comprises 15 residues.

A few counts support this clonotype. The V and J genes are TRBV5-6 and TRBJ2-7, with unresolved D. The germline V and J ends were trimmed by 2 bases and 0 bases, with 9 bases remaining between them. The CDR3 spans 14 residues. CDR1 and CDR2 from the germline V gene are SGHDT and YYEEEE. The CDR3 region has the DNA TGTGCCAGCAGCTTCGGGTTGAGCTCCTACGAGCAGTACTTC. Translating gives CASSFGLSSYEQYF.

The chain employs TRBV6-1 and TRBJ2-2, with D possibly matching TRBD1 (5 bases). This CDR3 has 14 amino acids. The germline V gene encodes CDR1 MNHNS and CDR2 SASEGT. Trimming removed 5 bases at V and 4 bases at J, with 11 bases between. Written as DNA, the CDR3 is TGTGCCAGCAGTCCGGACAAGCTCACCGGGGAGCTGTTTTTT. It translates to CASSPDKLTGELFF.

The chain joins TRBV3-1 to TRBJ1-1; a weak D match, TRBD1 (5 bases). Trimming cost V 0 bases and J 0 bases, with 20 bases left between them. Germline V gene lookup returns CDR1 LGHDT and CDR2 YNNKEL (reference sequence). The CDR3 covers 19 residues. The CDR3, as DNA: TGTGCCAGCAGCCAAGAGCCAAGGGGACTGATAGACATGAACACTGAAGCTTTCTTT. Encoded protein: CASSQEPRGLIDMNTEAFF.

CDR3 amino acids: CSASSTGPSQETQYF. Here the CDR3 DNA reads TGCAGTGCTAGTTCAACAGGGCCCTCCCAAGAGACCCAGTACTTC. This chain links TRBV20-1 with TRBJ2-5; D may be TRBD1 (6 bases). The germline gives CDR1 DFQATT, CDR2 SNEGSKA (reference sequence). V lost 3 bases, J lost 1 base, and 15 bases lay in between. This CDR3 comprises 15 residues.

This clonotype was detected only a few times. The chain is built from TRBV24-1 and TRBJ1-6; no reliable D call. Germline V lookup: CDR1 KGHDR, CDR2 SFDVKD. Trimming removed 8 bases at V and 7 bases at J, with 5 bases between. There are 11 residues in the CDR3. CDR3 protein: CATKVNSPLHF. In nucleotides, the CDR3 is TGTGCCACCAAGGTCAATTCACCCCTCCACTTT.

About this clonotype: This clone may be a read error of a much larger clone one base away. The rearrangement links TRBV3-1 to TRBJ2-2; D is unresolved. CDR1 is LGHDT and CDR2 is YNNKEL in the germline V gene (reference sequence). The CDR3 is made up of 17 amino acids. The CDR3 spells CASSQGALMDRTWELFF. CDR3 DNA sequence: TGTGCCAGCAGCCAAGGGGCCCTCATGGACCGCACCTGGGAGCTGTTTTTT.

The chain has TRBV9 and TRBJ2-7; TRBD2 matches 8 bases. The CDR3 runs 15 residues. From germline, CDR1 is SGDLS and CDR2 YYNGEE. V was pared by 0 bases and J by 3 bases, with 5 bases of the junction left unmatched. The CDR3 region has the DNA TGTGCCAGCAGCGTAGAACCGGGGGGGGTCTACGAGCAGTACTTC. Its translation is CASSVEPGGVYEQYF.

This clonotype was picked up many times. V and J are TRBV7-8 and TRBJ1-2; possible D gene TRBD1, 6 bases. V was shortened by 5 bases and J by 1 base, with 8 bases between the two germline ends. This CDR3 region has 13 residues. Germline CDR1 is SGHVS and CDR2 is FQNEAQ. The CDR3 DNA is TGTGCCAGCAGCGTGGACAGTAACTATGGCTACACCTTC. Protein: CASSVDSNYGYTF. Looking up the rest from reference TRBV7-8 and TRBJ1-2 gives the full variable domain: GAGVSQSPRYKVAKRGQDVALRCDPISGHVSLFWYQQALGQGPEFLTYFQNEAQLDKSGLPSDRFFAERPEGSVSTLKIQRTQQEDSAVYLCASSVDSNYGYTFGSGTRLTVV.

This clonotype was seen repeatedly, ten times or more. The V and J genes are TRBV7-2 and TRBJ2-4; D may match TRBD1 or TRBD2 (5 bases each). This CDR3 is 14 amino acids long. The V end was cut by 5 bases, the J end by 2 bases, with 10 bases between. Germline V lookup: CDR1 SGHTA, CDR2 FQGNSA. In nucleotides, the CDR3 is TGTGCCAGCAGCGCCGGGACGACCAAAAACATTCAGTACTTC. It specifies CASSAGTTKNIQYF. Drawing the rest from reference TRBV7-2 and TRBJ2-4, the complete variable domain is GAGVSQSPSNKVTEKGKDVELRCDPISGHTALYWYRQSLGQGLEFLIYFQGNSAPDKSGLPSDRFSAERTGGSVSTLTIQRTQQEDSAVYLCASSAGTTKNIQYFGAGTRLSVL.

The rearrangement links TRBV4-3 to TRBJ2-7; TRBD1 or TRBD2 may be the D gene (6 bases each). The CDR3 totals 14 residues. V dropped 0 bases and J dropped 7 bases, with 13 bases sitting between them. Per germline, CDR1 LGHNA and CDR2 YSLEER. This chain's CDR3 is CASSQEGGRWEQYV. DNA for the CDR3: TGCGCCAGCAGCCAAGAAGGGGGGCGGTGGGAGCAGTACGTC.

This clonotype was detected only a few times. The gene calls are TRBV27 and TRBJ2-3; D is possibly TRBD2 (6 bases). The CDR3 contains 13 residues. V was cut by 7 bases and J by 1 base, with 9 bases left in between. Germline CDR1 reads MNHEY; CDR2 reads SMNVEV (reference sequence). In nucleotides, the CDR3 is TGTGCCAGCACACTAGCAGGCACAGATACGCAGTATTTT. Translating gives CASTLAGTDTQYF.